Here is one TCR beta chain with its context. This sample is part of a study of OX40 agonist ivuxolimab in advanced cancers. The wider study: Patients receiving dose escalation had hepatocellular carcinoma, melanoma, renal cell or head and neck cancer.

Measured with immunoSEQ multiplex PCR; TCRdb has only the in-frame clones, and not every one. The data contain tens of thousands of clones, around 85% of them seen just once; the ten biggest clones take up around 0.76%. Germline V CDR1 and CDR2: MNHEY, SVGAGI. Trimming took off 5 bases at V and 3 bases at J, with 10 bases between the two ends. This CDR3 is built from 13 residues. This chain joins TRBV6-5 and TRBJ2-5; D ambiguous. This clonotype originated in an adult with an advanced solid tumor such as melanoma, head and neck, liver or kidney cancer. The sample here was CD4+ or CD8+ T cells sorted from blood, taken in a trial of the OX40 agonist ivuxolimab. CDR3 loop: CASSPRREETQYF. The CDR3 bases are TGTGCCAGCAGTCCGAGACGGGAAGAGACCCAGTACTTC.